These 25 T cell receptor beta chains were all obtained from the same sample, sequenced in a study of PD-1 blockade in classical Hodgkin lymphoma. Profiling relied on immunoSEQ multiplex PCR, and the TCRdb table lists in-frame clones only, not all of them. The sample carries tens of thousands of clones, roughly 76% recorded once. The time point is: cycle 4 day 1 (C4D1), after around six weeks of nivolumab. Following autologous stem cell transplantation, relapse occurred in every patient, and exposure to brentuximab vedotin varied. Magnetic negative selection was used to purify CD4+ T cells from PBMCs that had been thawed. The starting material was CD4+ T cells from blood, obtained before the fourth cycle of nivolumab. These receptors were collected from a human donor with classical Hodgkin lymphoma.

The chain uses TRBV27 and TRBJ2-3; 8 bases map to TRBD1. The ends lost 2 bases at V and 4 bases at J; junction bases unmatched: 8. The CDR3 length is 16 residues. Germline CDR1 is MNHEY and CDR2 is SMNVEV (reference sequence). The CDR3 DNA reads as TGTGCCAGCAGTTTAGGAGCCAGGGGGCGGGCAGATACGCAGTATTTT. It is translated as CASSLGARGRADTQYF.

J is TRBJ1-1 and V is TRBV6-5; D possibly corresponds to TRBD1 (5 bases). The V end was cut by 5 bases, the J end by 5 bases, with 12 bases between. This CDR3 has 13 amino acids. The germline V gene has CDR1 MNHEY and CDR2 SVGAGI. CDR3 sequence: CASSPGRRTEAFF. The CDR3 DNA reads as TGTGCCAGCAGTCCAGGGAGGCGGACTGAAGCTTTCTTT.

The CDR3 DNA reads TGTGCCAGCACTCGAAGTCCCCACTTGAACACTGAAGCTTTCTTT. As protein: CASTRSPHLNTEAFF. This chain joins TRBV6-5 and TRBJ1-1; D ambiguous. V was clipped by 7 bases and J by 0 bases, with 15 bases between them. Germline V CDR1 and CDR2: MNHEY, SVGAGI. This CDR3 has 15 amino acids.

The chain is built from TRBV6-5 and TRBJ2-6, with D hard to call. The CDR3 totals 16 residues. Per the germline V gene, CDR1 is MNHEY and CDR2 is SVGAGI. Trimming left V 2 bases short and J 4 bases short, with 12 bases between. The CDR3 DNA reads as TGTGCCAGCAGTTACGCGAGCCAGTACGGGGCCAACGTCCTGACTTTC. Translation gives CASSYASQYGANVLTF.

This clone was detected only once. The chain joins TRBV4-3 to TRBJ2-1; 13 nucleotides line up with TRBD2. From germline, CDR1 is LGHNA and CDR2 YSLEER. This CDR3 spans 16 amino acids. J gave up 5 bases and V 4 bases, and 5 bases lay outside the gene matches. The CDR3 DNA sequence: TGCGCCAGCAGCCCACGACTAGCGGGGGGTAACAATGAGCAGTTCTTC. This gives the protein CASSPRLAGGNNEQFF.

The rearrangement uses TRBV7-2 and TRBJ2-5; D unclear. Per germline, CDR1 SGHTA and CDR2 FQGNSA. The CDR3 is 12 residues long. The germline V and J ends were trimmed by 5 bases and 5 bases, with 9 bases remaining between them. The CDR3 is CASSTRRETQYF. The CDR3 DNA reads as TGTGCCAGCAGCACTCGAAGGGAGACCCAGTACTTC.

CDR3 in DNA: TGCAGCGTTGAGTCCCAGGACTCCTACGAGCAGTACTTC. Translated: CSVESQDSYEQYF. The chain couples TRBV29-1 to TRBJ2-7; D is undetermined. V was clipped by 3 bases and J by 0 bases, with 9 bases between them. CDR3 size: 13 residues. Germline lookup yields CDR1 SQVTM and CDR2 ANQGSEA.

The CDR3 DNA follows: TGTGCCAGCTCCTCTGGGGCCAACGTCCTGACTTTC. Amino acid sequence: CASSSGANVLTF. The J gene is TRBJ2-6, the V gene TRBV6-6; D uncertain. V was clipped by 8 bases and J by 0 bases, with 2 bases between them. There are 12 residues in the CDR3. CDR1 and CDR2 from the germline V gene are MNHNY and SVGAGI (reference sequence).

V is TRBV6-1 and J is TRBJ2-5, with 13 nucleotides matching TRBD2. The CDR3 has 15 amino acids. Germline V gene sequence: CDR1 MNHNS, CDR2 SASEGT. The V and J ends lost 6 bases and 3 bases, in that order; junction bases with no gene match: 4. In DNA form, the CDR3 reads TGTGCCAGCAGCCTACTAGCGGGGGGGAAAGAGACCCAGTACTTC. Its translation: CASSLLAGGKETQYF.

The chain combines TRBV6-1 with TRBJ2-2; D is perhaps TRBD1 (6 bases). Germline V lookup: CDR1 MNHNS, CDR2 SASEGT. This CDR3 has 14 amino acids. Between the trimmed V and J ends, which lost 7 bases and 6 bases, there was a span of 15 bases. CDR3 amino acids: CASKWQGYSGELFF. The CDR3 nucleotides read TGTGCCAGCAAATGGCAGGGGTATTCCGGGGAGCTGTTTTTT.

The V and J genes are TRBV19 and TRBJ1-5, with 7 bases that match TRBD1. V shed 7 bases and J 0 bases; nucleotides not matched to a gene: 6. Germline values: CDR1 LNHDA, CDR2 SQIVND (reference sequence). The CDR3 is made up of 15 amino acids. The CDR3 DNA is TGTGCCAGTAAAGGGGACAGCTATAGCAATCAGCCCCAGCATTTT. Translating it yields CASKGDSYSNQPQHF. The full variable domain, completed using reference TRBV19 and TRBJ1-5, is DGGITQSPKYLFRKEGQNVTLSCEQNLNHDAMYWYRQDPGQGLRLIYYSQIVNDFQKGDIAEGYSVSREKKESFPLTVTSAQKNPTAFYLCASKGDSYSNQPQHFGDGTRLSIL.

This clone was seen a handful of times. The CDR3 spells CAWSQAGGGADTQYF. The DNA of the CDR3 is TGTGCCTGGAGTCAAGCGGGGGGGGGCGCAGATACGCAGTATTTT. J is TRBJ2-3 and V is TRBV30; 10 bases are a match to TRBD2. V lost 2 bases, J lost 4 bases, and 6 bases stayed unmatched. This CDR3 contains 15 residues. The germline gives CDR1 GTSNPN, CDR2 SVGIG (reference sequence). Full variable domain (rest looked up from reference TRBV30 and TRBJ2-3): SQTIHQWPATLVQPVGSPLSLECTVEGTSNPNLYWYRQAAGRGLQLLFYSVGIGQISSEVPQNLSASRPQDRQFILSSKKLLLSDSGFYLCAWSQAGGGADTQYFGPGTRLTVL.

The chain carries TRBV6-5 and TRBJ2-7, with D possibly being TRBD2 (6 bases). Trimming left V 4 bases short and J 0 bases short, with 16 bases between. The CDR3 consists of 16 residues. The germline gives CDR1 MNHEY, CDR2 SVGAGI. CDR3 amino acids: CASSSSGGRFSYEQYF. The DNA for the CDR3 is TGTGCCAGCAGTTCCTCCGGGGGTCGATTCTCCTACGAGCAGTACTTC.

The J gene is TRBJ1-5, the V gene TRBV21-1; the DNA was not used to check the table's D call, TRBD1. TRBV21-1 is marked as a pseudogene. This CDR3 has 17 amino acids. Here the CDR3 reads CASSTRTGTYSNQPQHF. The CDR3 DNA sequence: TGTGCCAGCAGCACCCGGACAGGGACCTATAGCAATCAGCCCCAGCATTTT.

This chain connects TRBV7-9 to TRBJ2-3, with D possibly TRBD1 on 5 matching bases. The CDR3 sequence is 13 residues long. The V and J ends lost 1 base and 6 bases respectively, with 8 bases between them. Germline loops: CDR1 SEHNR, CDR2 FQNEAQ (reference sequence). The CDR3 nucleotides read TGTGCCAGCAGCTTAGTAGGGGCCGATACGCAGTATTTT. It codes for CASSLVGADTQYF.

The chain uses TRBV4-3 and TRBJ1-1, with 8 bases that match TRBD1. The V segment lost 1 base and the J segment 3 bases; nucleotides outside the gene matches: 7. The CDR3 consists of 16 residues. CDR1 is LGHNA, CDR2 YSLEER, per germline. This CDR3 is CASSQGAGGEDTEAFF. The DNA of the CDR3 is TGCGCCAGCAGCCAAGGGGCAGGGGGCGAAGACACTGAAGCTTTCTTT.

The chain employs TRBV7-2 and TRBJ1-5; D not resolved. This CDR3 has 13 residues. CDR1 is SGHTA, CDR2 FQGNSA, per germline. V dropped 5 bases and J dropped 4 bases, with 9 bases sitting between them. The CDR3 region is CASSTEPNQPQHF. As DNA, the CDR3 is TGTGCCAGCAGCACCGAACCGAATCAGCCCCAGCATTTT.

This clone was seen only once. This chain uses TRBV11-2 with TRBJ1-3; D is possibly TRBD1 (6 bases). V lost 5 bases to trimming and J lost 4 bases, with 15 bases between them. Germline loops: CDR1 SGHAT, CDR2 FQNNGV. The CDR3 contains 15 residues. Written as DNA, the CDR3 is TGTGCCAGCAGCAGGATCCCAGGGGAAGGAAACACCATATATTTT. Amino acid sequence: CASSRIPGEGNTIYF.

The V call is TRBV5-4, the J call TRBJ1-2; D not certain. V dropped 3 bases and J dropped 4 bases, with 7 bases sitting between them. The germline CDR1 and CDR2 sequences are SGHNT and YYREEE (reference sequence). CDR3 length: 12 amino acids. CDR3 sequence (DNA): TGTGCCAGCAGCTCCGAATCCTATGGCTACACCTTC. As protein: CASSSESYGYTF.

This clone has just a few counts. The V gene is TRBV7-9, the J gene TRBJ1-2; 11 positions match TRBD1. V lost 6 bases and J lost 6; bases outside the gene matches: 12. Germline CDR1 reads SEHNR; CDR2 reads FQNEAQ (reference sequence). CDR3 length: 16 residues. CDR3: CASRRTGGGLFDGYTF. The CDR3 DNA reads TGTGCCAGCAGGAGGACAGGGGGCGGTTTATTTGATGGCTACACCTTC. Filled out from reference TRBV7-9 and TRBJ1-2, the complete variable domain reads DTGVSQNPRHKITKRGQNVTFRCDPISEHNRLYWYRQTLGQGPEFLTYFQNEAQLEKSRLLSDRFSAERPKGSFSTLEIQRTEQGDSAMYLCASRRTGGGLFDGYTFGSGTRLTVV.

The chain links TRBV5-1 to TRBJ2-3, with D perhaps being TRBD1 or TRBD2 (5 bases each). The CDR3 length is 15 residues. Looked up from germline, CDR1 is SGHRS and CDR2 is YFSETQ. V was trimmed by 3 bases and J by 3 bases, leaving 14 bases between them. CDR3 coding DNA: TGCGCCAGCAGCTCGGGACCCGGAGGTACAGATACGCAGTATTTT. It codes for CASSSGPGGTDTQYF. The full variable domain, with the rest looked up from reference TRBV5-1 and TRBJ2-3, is KAGVTQTPRYLIKTRGQQVTLSCSPISGHRSVSWYQQTPGQGLQFLFEYFSETQRNKGNFPGRFSGRQFSNSRSEMNVSTLELGDSALYLCASSSGPGGTDTQYFGPGTRLTVL.

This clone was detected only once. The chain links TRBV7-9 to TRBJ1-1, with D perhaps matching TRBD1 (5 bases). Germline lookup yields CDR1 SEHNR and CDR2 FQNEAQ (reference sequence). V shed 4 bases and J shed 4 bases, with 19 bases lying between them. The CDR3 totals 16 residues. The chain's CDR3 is CASSSMGGWSTTEAFF. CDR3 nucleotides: TGTGCCAGCAGCTCGATGGGGGGATGGTCGACCACTGAAGCTTTCTTT.

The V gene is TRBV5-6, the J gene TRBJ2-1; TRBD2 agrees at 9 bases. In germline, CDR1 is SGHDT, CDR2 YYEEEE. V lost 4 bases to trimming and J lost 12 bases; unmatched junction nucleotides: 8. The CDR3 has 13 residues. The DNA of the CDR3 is TGTGCCAGCAGCAGGGGACTAGCCCAGGGGCAGTTCTTC. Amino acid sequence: CASSRGLAQGQFF.

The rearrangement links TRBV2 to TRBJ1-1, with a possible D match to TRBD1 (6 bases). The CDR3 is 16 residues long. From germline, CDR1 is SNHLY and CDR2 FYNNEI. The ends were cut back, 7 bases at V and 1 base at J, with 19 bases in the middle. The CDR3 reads CASNREKSRRNTEAFF. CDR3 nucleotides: TGTGCCAGCAACAGGGAAAAATCTCGCAGGAACACTGAAGCTTTCTTT. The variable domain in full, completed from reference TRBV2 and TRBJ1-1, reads EPEVTQTPSHQVTQMGQEVILRCVPISNHLYFYWYRQILGQKVEFLVSFYNNEISEKSEIFDDQFSVERPDGSNFTLKIRSTKLEDSAMYFCASNREKSRRNTEAFFGQGTRLTVV.

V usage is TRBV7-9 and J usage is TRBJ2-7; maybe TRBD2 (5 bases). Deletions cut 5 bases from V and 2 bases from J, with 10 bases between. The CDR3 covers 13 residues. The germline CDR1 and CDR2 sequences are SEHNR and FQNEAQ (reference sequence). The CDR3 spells CASSVGEAYEQYF. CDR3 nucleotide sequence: TGTGCCAGCAGCGTCGGGGAAGCCTACGAGCAGTACTTC.